Shown below are 10 T cell receptor beta chains from a single sample sequenced in a study of T cell clonality in common variable immunodeficiency. The table came from immunoSEQ multiplex PCR; TCRdb's copy has only in-frame clones and leaves some out. The sample is made up of tens of thousands of clones, none counted only once. The source material was peripheral blood mononuclear cells. The receptor set was obtained from a person between 18 and 70 years old in good health.

This clone was observed at least ten times. The read comes to an end 3 residues before the CDR3 does, leaving the germline J gene to fill in the end. The same CDR3 can be traced to other DNA sequences in this sample. The chain recombines TRBV6-1 with TRBJ2-5; 10 nucleotides agree with TRBD2. Germline V gene data show CDR1 as MNHNS and CDR2 as SASEGT. This CDR3 is built from 15 residues. The junction had 1 base not matched to a gene; V was cut back by 2 bases and J by 1 base. The CDR3 loop reads CASSELAGGQETQYF. CDR3 DNA, as far as it was read: TGTGCCAGCAGTGAATTAGCGGGAGGCCAAGAGACC.

This clone was detected ten times or more. The CDR3 here is CSAWTGSSYNEQFF. CDR3 DNA, as far as it was read: TGCAGTGCTTGGACAGGAAGCTCCTACAATGAG. This sequence joins TRBV20-1 and TRBJ2-1, with 7 bases matching TRBD1. The missing CDR3 end, 3 residues past where the read stops, is filled in from the germline J gene. The germline CDR1 and CDR2 sequences are DFQATT and SNEGSKA (reference sequence). The ends lost 5 bases at V and 0 bases at J; junction bases unmatched: 4. The CDR3 length is 14 residues.

This clone occurred many times. The read comes to an end 3 residues before the CDR3 does, leaving the germline J gene to fill in the end. The rearrangement links TRBV19 to TRBJ1-1; maybe TRBD1 (5 bases). Germline CDR1 and CDR2: LNHDA and SQIVND (reference sequence). The CDR3 runs to 13 residues. CDR3 amino acids: CASSNGGPRAAFF. CDR3 DNA (partial): TGTGCCAGTAGTAACGGGGGACCGAGAGCA.

This clone showed up many times. Read coverage stops 3 residues before the CDR3 terminus; the germline J gene supplies the remainder. The chain is built from TRBV11-2 and TRBJ1-1; 8 nucleotides agree with TRBD1. Germline trimming cut 5 bases from V and 7 bases from J; bases unmatched to any gene: 12. CDR1 is SGHAT and CDR2 is FQNNGV in the germline V gene. The CDR3 covers 15 residues. CDR3 protein: CASSRSRTGLFEAFF. The sequenced part of the CDR3 DNA is TGTGCCAGCAGCCGCTCCAGGACAGGGTTATTTGAA. The full variable domain, in which reference TRBV11-2 and TRBJ1-1 provide the parts outside the CDR3, is EAGVAQSPRYKIIEKRQSVAFWCNPISGHATLYWYQQILGQGPKLLIQFQNNGVVDDSQLPKDRFSAERLKGVDSTLKIQPAKLEDSAVYLCASSRSRTGLFEAFFGQGTRLTVV.

This clone was seen at least ten times. The read finishes 3 residues shy of the CDR3 end, and the germline J gene is used to complete it. J is TRBJ2-7 and V is TRBV30, with TRBD2 identical over 10 bases. V shed 1 base, J shed 4 bases, and the junction held 7 bases outside the gene matches. The CDR3 contains 15 residues. CDR1 is GTSNPN, CDR2 SVGIG, per germline (reference sequence). The sequenced CDR3 bases are TGTGCCTGGAGTGAACCTAGCGGGGGATTTTACGAG. It specifies CAWSEPSGGFYE. Given in full, the CDR3 is CAWSEPSGGFYEQYF. The full variable domain, completed using reference TRBV30 and TRBJ2-7, is SQTIHQWPATLVQPVGSPLSLECTVEGTSNPNLYWYRQAAGRGLQLLFYSVGIGQISSEVPQNLSASRPQDRQFILSSKKLLLSDSGFYLCAWSEPSGGFYEQYFGPGTRLTVT.

In its sample, this clone was seen many times. The CDR3 is cut off 3 residues early in the read; its end comes from the germline J gene. The J gene is TRBJ1-4, the V gene TRBV5-1, with D possibly TRBD1 on 6 matching bases. The CDR3 length is 15 residues. Per germline, CDR1 SGHRS and CDR2 YFSETQ. The V end was cut by 4 bases, the J end by 5 bases, with 15 bases between. The covered CDR3 bases are TGCGCCAGCAGCCCAAAGGGGGTTCAGAATGAAAAA. This encodes CASSPKGVQNEK. In full, the CDR3 reads CASSPKGVQNEKLFF.

This clone was detected ten times or more. An end of the junction differs from the germline gene, which may be a read error. The read ends 3 residues before the CDR3 terminus; that terminus is restored from the germline J gene. The V call is TRBV7-7, the J call TRBJ2-5; no clear D gene. Per the germline V gene, CDR1 is SSHAT and CDR2 is FNYEAQ (reference sequence). The CDR3 contains 14 residues. The CDR3 sequence: CASSLSRVQETQYF. The CDR3 bases that were read are TGTGCTAGCAGCTTAAGTAGGGTTCAGGAGACC. The complete variable domain, with remaining parts taken from reference TRBV7-7 and TRBJ2-5, reads GAGVSQSPRYKVTKRGQDVTLRCDPISSHATLYWYQQALGQGPEFLTYFNYEAQPDKSGLPSDRFSAERPEGSISTLTIQRTEQRDSAMYRCASSLSRVQETQYFGPGTRLLVL.

With respect to this clone: The CDR3 end is not reached by the read, which stops 3 residues before it; the germline J gene fills it in. The chain recombines TRBV19 with TRBJ1-2; 9 nucleotides match TRBD1. V lost 6 bases to trimming and J lost 3 bases; unmatched junction nucleotides: 8. The V gene's germline CDR1 is LNHDA and CDR2 SQIVND (reference sequence). The CDR3 totals 15 residues. CDR3 sequence: CASRTGTGSHYGYTF. The CDR3 DNA, read in part, is TGTGCCAGTAGAACCGGGACAGGGTCCCACTATGGC. Variable domain in full (rest from reference TRBV19 and TRBJ1-2): DGGITQSPKYLFRKEGQNVTLSCEQNLNHDAMYWYRQDPGQGLRLIYYSQIVNDFQKGDIAEGYSVSREKKESFPLTVTSAQKNPTAFYLCASRTGTGSHYGYTFGSGTRLTVV.

There are many counts of this clone. The missing CDR3 end, 3 residues past where the read stops, is filled in from the germline J gene. The chain links TRBV7-4 to TRBJ2-5, with D maybe TRBD1 (5 bases). The CDR3 runs 13 residues. Between the trimmed V and J ends, which lost 4 bases and 4 bases, there was a span of 10 bases. Germline assignment: CDR1 SGHVT and CDR2 SQSDAQ. The CDR3 region is CASSSGLRETQYF. The part of the CDR3 DNA that was read is TGTGCCAGCAGCTCAGGGCTGAGAGAGACC. Full variable domain (rest looked up from reference TRBV7-4 and TRBJ2-5): GAGVSQSPRYKVAKRGRDVALRCDSISGHVTLYWYRQTLGQGSEVLTYSQSDAQRDKSGRPSGRFSAERPERSVSTLKIQRTEQGDSAVYLCASSSGLRETQYFGPGTRLLVL.

This clone was observed at least ten times. The read falls 3 residues short of the CDR3 end, and the missing part is taken from the germline J gene. This chain links TRBV4-2 with TRBJ2-1, with 9 positions matching TRBD2. Germline loops: CDR1 LGHNA, CDR2 YNFKEQ. There are 15 residues in the CDR3. J lost 7 bases, V lost 2 bases, and 6 bases had no gene match. The CDR3 sequence is CASSQTGLATNEQFF. CDR3 bases read: TGTGCCAGCAGCCAAACCGGACTAGCGACAAATGAG.